This T cell receptor (beta chain) was recovered during a study of T-cell memory formation after mild COVID-19. The V and J ends lost 1 base and 3 bases respectively, with 10 bases between them. The CDR3 is 15 amino acids. The germline CDR1 and CDR2 sequences are MGHRA and YSYEKL. Each CDR3 protein is one row after TCRdb ran MiXCR on the 5' RACE reads. The sample has 180,000 or so distinct CDR3 sequences, around 10% seen once. The rearrangement links TRBV4-1 to TRBJ1-5; D unclear. Sample: PBMCs or a T cell subset sorted from them (not recorded which). The receptor was derived from a man between 18 and 35 years old who had mild COVID-19 (a few samples of this study predate the infection). Cell type and time point are not known. For the CDR3, the DNA is TGCGCCAGCAGCCAAGTAGCAGGCAACAATCAGCCCCAGCATTTT. Its protein is CASSQVAGNNQPQHF.